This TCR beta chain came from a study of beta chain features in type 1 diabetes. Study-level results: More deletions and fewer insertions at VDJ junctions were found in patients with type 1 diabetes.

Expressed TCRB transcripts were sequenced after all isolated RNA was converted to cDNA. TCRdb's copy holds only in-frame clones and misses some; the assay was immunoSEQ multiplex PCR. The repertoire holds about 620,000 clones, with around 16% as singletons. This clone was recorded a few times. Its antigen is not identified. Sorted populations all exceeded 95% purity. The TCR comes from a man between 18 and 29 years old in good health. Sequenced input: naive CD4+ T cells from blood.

CDR3 sequence: CSVPDKSKYGYTF. The CDR3 DNA reads as TGCAGCGTACCTGATAAGTCCAAGTATGGCTACACCTTC. The chain couples TRBV29-1 to TRBJ1-2; no firm D call. Germline loops: CDR1 SQVTM, CDR2 ANQGSEA. Trimming removed 6 bases from V and 5 bases from J, with 16 bases in between. The CDR3 spans 13 residues. Filled out from reference TRBV29-1 and TRBJ1-2, the complete variable domain reads SAVISQKPSRDICQRGTSLTIQCQVDSQVTMMFWYRQQPGQSLTLIATANQGSEATYESGFVIDKFPISRPNLTFSTLTVSNMSPEDSSIYLCSVPDKSKYGYTFGSGTRLTVV.